A single sample is the source of the 12 T cell receptor beta chains below, sequenced in a study of blood T cell repertoires in COVID-19. TCRdb's copy holds only in-frame clones and misses some; the assay was immunoSEQ multiplex PCR. The data show roughly 280,000 clones, around 84% seen once. The source material was peripheral blood. The receptor source for this set is a man aged 55 to 70 with acute or convalescent COVID-19.

V usage is TRBV3-1 (or the pseudogene TRBV3-2) and J usage is TRBJ1-4; 9 positions agree with TRBD1. CDR1 and CDR2 from the germline V gene are LGHDT and YNNKEL (reference sequence). V gave up 4 bases and J gave up 6 bases; unmatched junction bases: 6. The CDR3 totals 15 residues. CDR3 residues: CASSRGGQGYEKLFF. The CDR3 DNA is TGTGCCAGCAGCCGCGGAGGACAGGGGTATGAAAAACTGTTTTTT.

V usage is TRBV11-2 and J usage is TRBJ2-1, with 9 bases fitting TRBD1. There are 18 residues in the CDR3. The V gene end was trimmed by 1 base and the J gene end by 5 bases; junction bases not matched to a gene: 12. CDR1 SGHAT and CDR2 FQNNGV come from the germline V gene. The CDR3 DNA sequence: TGTGCCAGCAGCTTAGGTAGGATTTTACAGGGGGCCGACAATGAGCAGTTCTTC. Its protein product is CASSLGRILQGADNEQFF. The full variable domain, completed using reference TRBV11-2 and TRBJ2-1, is EAGVAQSPRYKIIEKRQSVAFWCNPISGHATLYWYQQILGQGPKLLIQFQNNGVVDDSQLPKDRFSAERLKGVDSTLKIQPAKLEDSAVYLCASSLGRILQGADNEQFFGPGTRLTVL.

The chain carries TRBV2 and TRBJ2-4; 7 nucleotides line up with TRBD2. CDR3 length: 15 residues. J was trimmed by 0 bases and V by 6 bases; bases with no gene match: 5. Germline assignment: CDR1 SNHLY and CDR2 FYNNEI. The CDR3 spells CASRLAALAKNIQYF. The CDR3 bases are TGTGCCAGCAGGCTAGCGGCACTAGCCAAAAACATTCAGTACTTC.

The chain is built from TRBV18 and TRBJ2-7, with unresolved D. CDR1 and CDR2 (germline): KGHSH, LQKENI. Trimming removed 4 bases from V and 2 bases from J, with 9 bases in between. The CDR3 runs 13 residues. The CDR3 loop is CASSRPLTYEQYF. In DNA form, the CDR3 reads TGTGCCAGCTCACGGCCTCTTACCTACGAGCAGTACTTC.

V gene TRBV19 combines with J gene TRBJ1-3; D is ambiguous. The germline V gene has CDR1 LNHDA and CDR2 SQIVND (reference sequence). The CDR3 extends over 16 amino acids. Trimming pared 7 bases from V and 4 bases from J, leaving 20 bases between. This chain's CDR3 is CASTDSLNSAGNTIYF. In nucleotides, the CDR3 is TGTGCCAGTACCGACTCCCTTAATAGCGCGGGAAACACCATATATTTT.

This chain connects TRBV5-1 to TRBJ2-3, with 7 nucleotides matching TRBD1. There are 16 residues in the CDR3. The germline CDR1 and CDR2 sequences are SGHRS and YFSETQ. The ends lost 1 base at V and 0 bases at J; junction bases unmatched: 5. The CDR3 nucleotides are TGCGCCAGCAGCTTGAAACAGGGGCTCAGCACAGATACGCAGTATTTT. Translating gives CASSLKQGLSTDTQYF.

The sample holds one count of this clone. This sequence joins TRBV10-3 and TRBJ1-5; no clear D. This CDR3 is built from 14 residues. CDR1 is ENHRY, CDR2 SYGVKD, per germline. With 6 bases removed from V and 5 bases from J, the gap between germline ends came to 14 bases. The CDR3 DNA reads as TGTGCCATCAGAAGCACGGGAGAACATCAGCCCCAGCATTTT. Its protein product is CAIRSTGEHQPQHF.

The chain has TRBV6-2 or TRBV6-3 and TRBJ2-7, with TRBD1 matching over 9 bases. In germline, CDR1 is MNHEY, CDR2 SVGEGT. The CDR3 spans 17 residues. The J segment lost 4 bases and the V segment lost 2 bases, leaving 12 bases of the junction unmatched. CDR3 nucleotide sequence: TGTGCCAGCAGTTACCAGACTCGGGGGACAGGGAGGTACGAGCAGTACTTC. It yields the protein CASSYQTRGTGRYEQYF.

V and J are TRBV19 and TRBJ2-1; D may be TRBD2 (5 bases). This CDR3 is 14 amino acids long. Trimming removed 7 bases at V and 0 bases at J, with 10 bases between. From germline, CDR1 is LNHDA and CDR2 SQIVND (reference sequence). The CDR3 DNA is TGTGCCAGTACCATGGGGAGCTCCTACAATGAGCAGTTCTTC. Translated, it gives CASTMGSSYNEQFF.

This chain connects TRBV21-1 to TRBJ1-2; the table's TRBD1 call for D was not verified on the DNA. TRBV21-1 is designated a pseudogene. The CDR3 has 12 residues. The CDR3: CASSTRNYGYTF. The CDR3 region has the DNA TGTGCCAGCAGCACCAGGAACTATGGCTACACCTTC.

This chain links TRBV6-5 with TRBJ1-5, with D possibly matching TRBD1 (5 bases). The CDR3 totals 13 residues. CDR1 MNHEY and CDR2 SVGAGI come from the germline V gene. Trimming removed 5 bases at V and 6 bases at J, with 11 bases between. The CDR3 nucleotides read TGTGCCAGCAGTCTTCACAGGCGTCAGCCCCAGCATTTT. This sequence encodes CASSLHRRQPQHF.

The chain joins TRBV18 to TRBJ2-4; 10 bases line up with TRBD2. CDR1 is KGHSH and CDR2 is LQKENI in the germline V gene. Trimming cost V 3 bases and J 7 bases; bases outside gene matches: 12. CDR3 size: 17 residues. As DNA, the CDR3 is TGTGCCAGCTCACCGCAAGGTTTAGCGGGAGGACGGAACATTCAGTACTTC. This encodes CASSPQGLAGGRNIQYF.